These T cell receptor beta chains were read from a single sample in a study of blood T cells in healthy people across ages. TCRdb reprocessed the 5' RACE reads via MiXCR and lists one record per CDR3 protein. The table includes 1 million or so distinct CDR3 sequences, around 25% detected once. The sample also formed part of further work on T cells of mothers and their children.

Sequencing input: blood. The receptor set was obtained from a girl under 10 years old in good health. The CDR3 runs from the conserved cysteine through the conserved F or W. Each record gives: D gene, J gene, V gene, CDR3 length, clone size, CDR3 DNA, CDR3 protein. The D gene is left open where the match is weak. Some rows mark clone size as missing; the rest say once, few, many or name a class of expanded clone.

>-|TRBJ1-5|TRBV7-8|12|-
TGTGCCAGCAGCTTAGCGGATTTGCCCCAGCATTTT
CASSLADLPQHF
>TRBD2|TRBJ2-5|TRBV14|17|few
TGTGCCAGCAGCCAAGGGACTAGCGGGAGGTACCAAGAGACCCAGTACTTC
CASSQGTSGRYQETQYF
>-|TRBJ2-7|TRBV27|12|-
TGTGCCAGCGGGCCGGGTCGAATCGAGCAGTACTTC
CASGPGRIEQYF
>TRBD1|TRBJ1-5|TRBV19|13|-
TGTGCCAGTACGACAGGGGTATATCAGCCCCAGCATTTT
CASTTGVYQPQHF
>-|TRBJ2-3|TRBV7-8|13|few
TGTGCCAGCAGCGCGACGGACTCAGATACGCAGTATTTT
CASSATDSDTQYF
>-|TRBJ1-1|TRBV6-5|13|few
TGTGCCAGCAGTTACCTCTCCGCAAATGAAGCTTTCTTT
CASSYLSANEAFF
>TRBD1|TRBJ1-4|TRBV24-1|14|few
TGTGCCACCAGCACAGGGGCGGGGAGTGAAAAACTGTTTTTT
CATSTGAGSEKLFF
>-|TRBJ2-5|TRBV11-2|15|few
TGTGCCAGCAGCTTATCGCCCGGGGGAGAAGAGACCCAGTACTTC
CASSLSPGGEETQYF
>TRBD1|TRBJ2-5|TRBV5-1|16|few
TGCGCCAGCAGCTTGGGAAAACAGGGGGCAGGGGAGACCCAGTACTTC
CASSLGKQGAGETQYF
>-|TRBJ1-3|TRBV24-1|15|few
TGTGCCACCAGTGACGGGGGGAGCCCTGGAAACACCATATATTTT
CATSDGGSPGNTIYF
>TRBD2|TRBJ2-3|TRBV27|15|-
TGTGCCAGCAGTTCTAGCGGGAGTAGTGCAGATACGCAGTATTTT
CASSSSGSSADTQYF
>-|TRBJ2-1|TRBV18|12|-
TGTGCCAGCTCACCAAAGGTGGATGAGCAGTTCTTC
CASSPKVDEQFF
>-|TRBJ2-7|TRBV18|13|-
TGTGCCAGCTCAACCATCAGGGTTACCGAGCAGTACTTC
CASSTIRVTEQYF
>-|TRBJ1-4|TRBV28|16|few
TGTGCCAGCAGTTCACATACAGAGAAACCTAATGAAAAACTGTTTTTT
CASSSHTEKPNEKLFF
>-|TRBJ1-4|TRBV5-1|14|once
TGCGCCAGCAGCACCTCCAAATCTAACGAAAAACTGTTTTTT
CASSTSKSNEKLFF
>-|TRBJ2-7|TRBV20-1|12|few
TGCAGTGCTAGTTACGGAGCCTACGAGCAGTACTTC
CSASYGAYEQYF
>TRBD1|TRBJ1-4|TRBV7-6|13|-
TGTGCCAGCAGCTTAGGACAGGGCGTAAAACTGTTTTTT
CASSLGQGVKLFF
>-|TRBJ1-2|TRBV20-1|12|-
TGCAGTGCGGTTGGGGGTGCGGATGGCTACACCTTC
CSAVGGADGYTF
>-|TRBJ1-6|TRBV24-1|17|few
TGTGCCACCAGTGATTTAGTCCGTCGGGGCTATAATTCACCCCTCCACTTT
CATSDLVRRGYNSPLHF
>-|TRBJ2-5|TRBV20-1|15|-
TGCAGTGCTAGAAAGGGTGGGGCGGAGCAAGAGACCCAGTACTTC
CSARKGGAEQETQYF
>-|TRBJ2-6|TRBV6-2/TRBV6-3|17|-
TGTGCCAGCAGTTACCACTTCACCCTCTCTGGGGCCAACGTCCTGACTTTC
CASSYHFTLSGANVLTF
>-|TRBJ2-1|TRBV7-9|14|few
TGTGCCAGCAGCCCTTGGACGGGTTACAATGAGCAGTTCTTC
CASSPWTGYNEQFF
>-|TRBJ1-1|TRBV27|14|-
TGTGCCAGCAGTCCGCTGGGAGGGTTGGCTGAAGCTTTCTTT
CASSPLGGLAEAFF
>-|TRBJ2-7|TRBV12-3/TRBV12-4|16|-
TGTGCCAGCAGTCCCCCTTTAGGATCGATCGGCCTAAAGCAGTACTTC
CASSPPLGSIGLKQYF
>-|TRBJ2-6|TRBV29-1|15|-
TGCAGCGTTACTGGACGGGACTCTGGGGCCAACGTCCTGACTTTC
CSVTGRDSGANVLTF
>TRBD1|TRBJ2-7|TRBV12-3/TRBV12-4|13|few
TGTGCCAGCAGTTTAGAGGGGGCTTCCGAGCAGTACTTC
CASSLEGASEQYF
>TRBD1|TRBJ1-4|TRBV4-3|16|-
TGCGCCAGCAGCCAAGTCGCAGGACAGGGTGGTGAAAAACTGTTTTTT
CASSQVAGQGGEKLFF
>-|TRBJ2-7|TRBV11-3|13|-
TGTGCCAGCAGCCTGGACCAGTCCTACGAGCAGTACTTC
CASSLDQSYEQYF
>-|TRBJ2-7|TRBV20-1|15|-
TGCAGTGCCCCTTATCATCTCGGGCGCTCCTACGAGCAGTACTTC
CSAPYHLGRSYEQYF
>-|TRBJ1-6|TRBV4-3|17|-
TGCGCCAGCAGCCAAGAAGTGTCGTCGGGGGCGATGAATCCCCTCCACTTT
CASSQEVSSGAMNPLHF
>-|TRBJ2-3|TRBV2|15|few
TGTGCCGGCATTCTCAGTGGCGGGGTCACAGATACGCAGTATTTT
CAGILSGGVTDTQYF
>TRBD1|TRBJ2-4|TRBV7-2|15|-
TGTGCCAGCAGATTTTTAGGGGGCTCCAAAAACATTCAGTACTTC
CASRFLGGSKNIQYF
>-|TRBJ2-5|TRBV7-2|14|few
TGTGCCACCGCGGGGGCAGCTTTTCAAGAGACCCAGTACTTC
CATAGAAFQETQYF
>-|TRBJ1-1|TRBV28|15|-
TGTGCCAGCAGTTTGGGGGACCGGCAGAACGGTGAAGCTTTCTTT
CASSLGDRQNGEAFF
>TRBD1|TRBJ1-1|TRBV7-9|14|few
TGTGCCAGCAGCCCGGGACAGTGGGACACTGAAGCTTTCTTT
CASSPGQWDTEAFF
>TRBD1|TRBJ2-1|TRBV11-1|13|few
TGTGCCAGTGGGCGACAGGGGTTCGATGAGCAGTTCTTC
CASGRQGFDEQFF
>-|TRBJ2-1|TRBV6-5|13|-
TGTGCCAGCAGAACTGACGCAGAGGATGAGCAGTTCTTC
CASRTDAEDEQFF
>-|TRBJ2-1|TRBV12-3/TRBV12-4|11|-
TGTGCCAGCACAGGCCACAATGAGCAGTTCTTC
CASTGHNEQFF
>-|TRBJ1-3|TRBV12-3/TRBV12-4|16|-
TGTGCCAGCAGTCCCGTGGGCGGAAGCTCTGGAAACACCATATATTTT
CASSPVGGSSGNTIYF
>TRBD2|TRBJ2-5|TRBV7-8|18|-
TGTGCCAGCACCACACTTGTGAGAAACGGGGGGTCCCAAGAGACCCAGTACTTC
CASTTLVRNGGSQETQYF
>-|TRBJ2-5|TRBV5-5|15|-
TGTGCCAGCAGCGGGCAACTTGGTTTCTTCGAGACCCAGTACTTC
CASSGQLGFFETQYF
>TRBD1|TRBJ1-6|TRBV7-9|14|few
TGTGCCAGCAGCTCCGGACAGGGGGATTCACCCCTCCACTTT
CASSSGQGDSPLHF
>TRBD1|TRBJ1-1|TRBV5-1|15|once
TGCGCCAGCAGCTCGACAGGGGGCGGGAGCACTGAAGCTTTCTTT
CASSSTGGGSTEAFF
>-|TRBJ2-5|TRBV13|13|few
TGTGCCAGCAGCGAAGGACGGGAAGAGACCCAGTACTTC
CASSEGREETQYF
>TRBD1|TRBJ1-1|TRBV5-1|15|-
TGCGCCAGCAGCTTAAGACAGGGGAGGTACACTGAAGCTTTCTTT
CASSLRQGRYTEAFF
>-|TRBJ2-6|TRBV11-2|17|-
TGTGCCAGCAGCTTAGTTTTCGGTCCCTCTGGGGCCAACGTCCTGACTTTC
CASSLVFGPSGANVLTF
>-|TRBJ2-4|TRBV7-9|12|-
TGTGCCAGCAGCTTGGATAGGTCTATTCAGTACTTC
CASSLDRSIQYF
>TRBD1|TRBJ1-1|TRBV7-3|14|-
TGTGCCAGCAGCTTATTGGGGGGACAGGGGGTAGCTTTCTTT
CASSLLGGQGVAFF